The rows below give T cell receptor beta chains drawn from one sample of a study of cytomegalovirus exposure and HLA in healthy donors. Clones were read by immunoSEQ multiplex PCR, and TCRdb kept only the in-frame ones, dropping some. The sample records about 130,000 clones, roughly 89% being singletons. The source material was PBMCs. Receptors originate from a woman aged 18-29 years in good health and CMV-seronegative. Each CDR3 is given with its conserved first and last residue. D genes are given only for firm matches. Where a row states a size, it is once, few, many or the class of an expanded clone; other rows omit it.

>.|.|TRBJ2-2|TRBV30
TGTGCCTGGAGTATACAGGGAAGCAACTTATTAGGGGAGCTGTTTTTT
CAWSIQGSNLLGELFF
>TRBD1|.|TRBJ2-1|TRBV19
TGTGCCAGTAGCCACCAGGGGGCACGGGAGAACAATGAGCAGTTCTTC
CASSHQGARENNEQFF
>.|.|TRBJ1-6|TRBV27
TGTGCCAGCATCGAACAGGGATTGCGGAATTCACCCCTCCACTTT
CASIEQGLRNSPLHF
>.|.|TRBJ2-5|TRBV7-9
TGTGCCAGCAGCCCAAGAGGGCACCAAGAGACCCAGTACTTC
CASSPRGHQETQYF
>.|.|TRBJ2-1|TRBV5-6
TGTGCCAGCAGCGTATACAATGAGCAGTTCTTC
CASSVYNEQFF
>TRBD1|many|TRBJ1-2|TRBV6-5
TGTGCCAGCAGACAGGGGGCCGGAGGCTACACCTTC
CASRQGAGGYTF
>.|few|TRBJ1-1|TRBV7-9
TGTGCCAGCAGCTACGGACACCCGAACACTGAAGCTTTCTTT
CASSYGHPNTEAFF
>TRBD1|.|TRBJ1-2|TRBV13
TGTGCCAGCAGCTTAGCCAGACAGGGCGGGGGCTACACCTTC
CASSLARQGGGYTF
>TRBD2|.|TRBJ2-7|TRBV9
TGTGCCAGCAGCGTCGGGACTAGCGGGTTCTACGAGCAGTACTTC
CASSVGTSGFYEQYF
>TRBD1|.|TRBJ2-7|TRBV11-2
TGTGCCAGCAGCCCATTACAGGGGCAGGGAACTTACGAGCAGTACTTC
CASSPLQGQGTYEQYF
>TRBD1|.|TRBJ1-4|TRBV2
TGTGCCAGCAGTGATCACCCGGGACAGGGAAGGGAAAAACTGTTTTTT
CASSDHPGQGREKLFF
>.|.|TRBJ2-1|TRBV29-1
.
CSVGGGNDVPFF
>.|.|TRBJ2-1|TRBV19
TGTGCCAGTCGGCCTAGCGCGGCCTACAATGAGCAGTTCTTC
CASRPSAAYNEQFF
>TRBD1|.|TRBJ2-1|TRBV28
TGTGCCAGCAGTTTAGTGACAGGGAACAATGAGCAGTTCTTC
CASSLVTGNNEQFF
>.|.|TRBJ1-3|TRBV27
TGTGCCAGCAGTTTCGGGTCGCCGGCCTCTGGAAACACCATATATTTT
CASSFGSPASGNTIYF
>TRBD2|.|TRBJ2-1|TRBV9
TGTGCCAGCAGCGTCAACCCTAGCGGGAACAATGAGCAGTTCTTC
CASSVNPSGNNEQFF
>.|few|TRBJ2-2|TRBV30
TGTGCCTGGAGTGGAGTGGCCGGGGAGCTGTTTTTT
CAWSGVAGELFF
>.|.|TRBJ2-3|TRBV6-5
TGTGCCAGCAGGATTTGGGCGGGAACAGCAGATACGCAGTATTTT
CASRIWAGTADTQYF
>TRBD2|.|TRBJ2-1|TRBV10-3
TGTGCCATCCATGGTAGCGGGAGGATCGATGAGCAGTTCTTC
CAIHGSGRIDEQFF
>.|.|TRBJ1-2|TRBV5-5
TGTGCCAGCAGCTTGGAGGGGACACCCTTTAACTATGGCTACACCTTC
CASSLEGTPFNYGYTF
>TRBD1|once|TRBJ2-3|TRBV2
TGTGCCAGCAGTGTCCAAGGACAGGGATCCGATACGCAGTATTTT
CASSVQGQGSDTQYF
>TRBD2|.|TRBJ2-1|TRBV7-8
TGTGCCAGCAGCCTCGGGAGGTGGACTAGCGGGAGTCGCTACAATGAGCAGTTCTTC
CASSLGRWTSGSRYNEQFF
>TRBD1|.|TRBJ1-5|TRBV5-1
TGCGCCAGCAGCTTGGGGACAGGGCCTTCCTTGTATCGCAATCAGCCCCAGCATTTT
CASSLGTGPSLYRNQPQHF
>.|.|TRBJ1-5|TRBV7-9
TGTGCCAGCAGCTTCCTCGGGGGGGGTCCCAATCAGCCCCAGCATTTT
CASSFLGGGPNQPQHF
>.|.|TRBJ1-1|TRBV9
TGTGCCAGCAGCCCTTCGAACACTGAAGCTTTCTTT
CASSPSNTEAFF
>.|.|TRBJ2-1|TRBV27
TGTGCCAGCAGTCAAAGAGCCCGGGGGAACTCCTACAATGAGCAGTTCTTC
CASSQRARGNSYNEQFF
>TRBD1|.|TRBJ2-7|TRBV10-1
TGCGCCAGCAGGGGACAGGGGGCAGGCGAGCAGTACTTC
CASRGQGAGEQYF
>TRBD1|.|TRBJ2-2|TRBV6-1
TGTGCCAGCAGTAAGGACAGGGCGGCCACCGGGGAGCTGTTTTTT
CASSKDRAATGELFF
>.|.|TRBJ1-1|TRBV9
TGTGCCAGCAGGGGACTGACCCACTTGAACACTGAAGCTTTCTTT
CASRGLTHLNTEAFF
>.|.|TRBJ2-7|TRBV4-3
TGCGCCAGCAGCCAAGAACTAGTGACATACGAGCAGTACTTC
CASSQELVTYEQYF
>TRBD2|.|TRBJ2-1|TRBV4-3
TGCGCCAGCAGCCAAGAACTAGCGGGCAACTACAATGAGCAGTTCTTC
CASSQELAGNYNEQFF
>.|once|TRBJ2-3|TRBV5-6
TGTGCCAGCAGCTTCGACAGCCGATACACAGATACGCAGTATTTT
CASSFDSRYTDTQYF
>.|.|TRBJ1-1|TRBV5-6
TGTGCCAGCAGCTTAAATCCGGTGGCTGAAGCTTTCTTT
CASSLNPVAEAFF
>.|once|TRBJ1-2|TRBV20-1
TGCAGTGCCCGACAGGTCATTGGCTACACCTTC
CSARQVIGYTF
>.|.|TRBJ1-5|TRBV27
TGTGCCAGCAGTTTTTTGGGAGGCGGGGGATATCAGCCCCAGCATTTT
CASSFLGGGGYQPQHF